Below are 14 T cell receptor beta chains sequenced from a single sample in a study of blood T cell repertoires in COVID-19. The table came from immunoSEQ multiplex PCR; TCRdb's copy has only in-frame clones and leaves some out. The table lists over 100,000 clones, less than 85% of them singletons, with 4% to 5.5% in the top ten. Sequencing used peripheral blood. The receptor source for this set is a human donor in a cohort sampled during active or convalescent COVID-19.

This clone has only one observation. The J gene is TRBJ2-7, the V gene TRBV14; 10 bases are shared with TRBD1. CDR3 length: 16 amino acids. Germline V CDR1 and CDR2: SGHDN, FVKESK. Germline trimming cut 4 bases from V and 5 bases from J; bases unmatched to any gene: 11. The CDR3 DNA reads as TGTGCCAGCAGCCGCAGATGGGACAGGGGAGGGGACGAGCAGTACTTC. It yields the protein CASSRRWDRGGDEQYF. Full variable domain (missing parts from reference TRBV14 and TRBJ2-7): EAGVTQFPSHSVIEKGQTVTLRCDPISGHDNLYWYRRVMGKEIKFLLHFVKESKQDESGMPNNRFLAERTGGTYSTLKVQPAELEDSGVYFCASSRRWDRGGDEQYFGPGTRLTVT.

The chain joins TRBV12-3 or TRBV12-4 to TRBJ2-1, with a weak D call TRBD2 (6 bases). The CDR3 sequence is 13 residues long. Trimming stripped 7 bases from V and 12 bases from J, with 19 bases between. CDR3 DNA sequence: TGTGCCAGCAACACCGAGGGACTTTCTGGGCAGTTCTTC. Amino acid sequence: CASNTEGLSGQFF.

The chain uses TRBV10-2 and TRBJ2-5; a weak D match, TRBD2 (6 bases). Germline loops: CDR1 WSHSY, CDR2 SAAADI. This CDR3 spans 15 amino acids. V was trimmed by 3 bases and J by 5 bases, leaving 16 bases between them. Here the CDR3 reads CASSDFGTRAETQYF. CDR3 DNA sequence: TGCGCCAGCAGTGATTTCGGGACTCGTGCGGAGACCCAGTACTTC.

The gene calls are TRBV29-1 and TRBJ2-5; D is undetermined. The CDR3 is 13 residues long. The germline V and J ends were trimmed by 7 bases and 1 base, with 13 bases remaining between them. From germline, CDR1 is SQVTM and CDR2 ANQGSEA. The CDR3: CSADTTSQETQYF. The CDR3 nucleotides read TGCAGCGCCGACACAACATCCCAAGAGACCCAGTACTTC.

CDR3 bases: TGCGCCAGCAGCTTGTCCCCGGACAGGTTTTACGAGCAGTACTTC. Translation: CASSLSPDRFYEQYF. The rearrangement joins TRBV5-1 to TRBJ2-7, with 7 nucleotides matching TRBD1. CDR1 is SGHRS and CDR2 is YFSETQ in the germline V gene. The CDR3 is 15 residues long. With 1 base clipped from V and 4 bases from J, the junction kept 8 bases outside the gene matches. Filled out from reference TRBV5-1 and TRBJ2-7, the complete variable domain reads KAGVTQTPRYLIKTRGQQVTLSCSPISGHRSVSWYQQTPGQGLQFLFEYFSETQRNKGNFPGRFSGRQFSNSRSEMNVSTLELGDSALYLCASSLSPDRFYEQYFGPGTRLTVT.

CDR3 sequence reads: CASSSSRRLSDTQYF. The DNA of the CDR3 is TGTGCCAGCAGCTCGTCTAGAAGGTTGTCAGATACGCAGTATTTT. This chain uses TRBV7-6 with TRBJ2-3; D call uncertain. The V and J ends lost 4 bases and 4 bases respectively, with 15 bases between them. Per germline, CDR1 SGHVS and CDR2 FNYEAQ. The CDR3 length is 15 residues.

V gene TRBV27 combines with J gene TRBJ1-2; 10 positions agree with TRBD1. The CDR3 runs 17 residues. Germline values: CDR1 MNHEY, CDR2 SMNVEV (reference sequence). V was pared by 5 bases and J by 8 bases, with 17 bases of the junction left unmatched. DNA of the CDR3: TGTGCCAGCAGTCCATCCCTTTACGACAGGGGGCTTGGCGGCTACACCTTC. As protein: CASSPSLYDRGLGGYTF.

The chain employs TRBV11-3 and TRBJ2-3; 8 bases match TRBD2. With 0 bases clipped from V and 3 bases from J, the junction kept 5 bases outside the gene matches. CDR1 and CDR2 (germline): SGHNT, YENEEA. CDR3 size: 16 residues. The CDR3 reads CASSLDRGGGTDTQYF. Here the CDR3 DNA reads TGTGCCAGCAGCTTAGATCGGGGGGGAGGTACAGATACGCAGTATTTT. The whole variable domain, filled in from reference TRBV11-3 and TRBJ2-3, reads EAGVVQSPRYKIIEKKQPVAFWCNPISGHNTLYWYLQNLGQGPELLIRYENEEAVDDSQLPKDRFSAERLKGVDSTLKIQPAELGDSAVYLCASSLDRGGGTDTQYFGPGTRLTVL.

The genes are TRBV11-3 and TRBJ2-1; maybe TRBD2 (6 bases). Trimming shortened V by 0 bases and J by 5 bases, and 17 bases separated the two germline ends. The germline gives CDR1 SGHNT, CDR2 YENEEA. The CDR3 runs to 17 residues. CDR3 residues: CASSLEGGQSQNNEQFF. The CDR3 DNA reads as TGTGCCAGCAGCTTAGAAGGAGGGCAGTCCCAAAACAATGAGCAGTTCTTC.

The chain joins TRBV7-9 to TRBJ2-1; 7 bases align to TRBD2. CDR1 and CDR2 (germline): SEHNR, FQNEAQ (reference sequence). J lost 9 bases, V lost 5 bases, and 19 bases had no gene match. This CDR3 has 17 residues. CDR3 protein: CASSPLEVAGPLGEQFF. In DNA form, the CDR3 reads TGTGCCAGCAGCCCTCTCGAGGTAGCGGGTCCCCTTGGTGAGCAGTTCTTC.

This clone was observed a few times. This chain uses TRBV7-9 with TRBJ2-7; 11 bases match TRBD2. Germline-derived CDR1 and CDR2 are SEHNR and FQNEAQ (reference sequence). This CDR3 comprises 17 residues. V gave up 5 bases and J gave up 8 bases; unmatched junction bases: 17. CDR3 loop: CASSTSGTSGPVSKQYF. Here the CDR3 DNA reads TGTGCCAGCAGCACCTCCGGGACTAGCGGCCCCGTCTCTAAGCAGTACTTC.

This clone occurred once. V usage is TRBV6-5 and J usage is TRBJ1-6, with D possibly matching TRBD1 (6 bases). V lost 10 bases and J 9 bases, leaving 19 bases between the germline ends. The CDR3 runs to 14 residues. Germline-derived CDR1 and CDR2 are MNHEY and SVGAGI. The DNA for the CDR3 is TGTGCCATATCAGCCAGGGGTTCGACTTCACCCCTCCACTTT. As protein: CAISARGSTSPLHF.

The chain joins TRBV11-2 to TRBJ2-3; a weak D match, TRBD2 (6 bases). Trimming stripped 1 base from V and 1 base from J, with 9 bases between. Per germline, CDR1 SGHAT and CDR2 FQNNGV. The length of the CDR3 is 15 residues. The CDR3 loop reads CASSLVAGRTDTQYF. DNA of the CDR3: TGTGCCAGCAGCTTAGTTGCGGGGCGCACAGATACGCAGTATTTT.

The CDR3 reads CASSKTVNTEAFF. The CDR3 region has the DNA TGTGCCAGCAGCAAAACGGTGAACACTGAAGCTTTCTTT. V and J are TRBV6-5 and TRBJ1-1; no clear D. V gave up 6 bases and J gave up 0 bases, with 8 bases separating them. The CDR3 contains 13 residues. Germline V gene data show CDR1 as MNHEY and CDR2 as SVGAGI.